The T cell receptor beta chain under discussion was sequenced for a study of follicular helper T cells after annual influenza vaccination. Across the whole study: Some donors were sampled over the 2013-2014, 2014-2015 and 2015-2016 vaccinations.

CDR1 is GTSNPN and CDR2 is SVGIG in the germline V gene (reference sequence). Trimming cost V 4 bases and J 7 bases, with 17 bases left between them. The CDR3 contains 14 residues. Time point here: 2015-2016 season, pre-vaccination. Donors with HIV/AIDS, active malignancy, immunomodulators or active illness were excluded. Cells are cTfh (non-naive CD4+CXCR5+PD-1+), split by ICOS and CD38 into double-positive or double-negative. TCRdb keeps only in-frame clones here, not all; method: immunoSEQ multiplex PCR. The table includes about 2,100 clones, about 81% detected once. The receptor comes from an adult who received the influenza vaccine. This chain connects TRBV30 to TRBJ2-1; D may correspond to TRBD1 or TRBD2 (6 bases each). The source was CXCR5+ CD38+ circulating T follicular helper cells from blood, collected on the day of influenza vaccination. As for subset: circulating Tfh, non-naive CD4+CXCR5+PD-1+ (ICOS+CD38+ or ICOS-CD38-). DNA of the CDR3: TGTGCCTGGAAGGGGGGCGGAGGGGGGAATGAGCAGTTCTTC. It translates to CAWKGGGGGNEQFF. Combining the CDR3 with reference TRBV30 and TRBJ2-1 gives the whole variable domain SQTIHQWPATLVQPVGSPLSLECTVEGTSNPNLYWYRQAAGRGLQLLFYSVGIGQISSEVPQNLSASRPQDRQFILSSKKLLLSDSGFYLCAWKGGGGGNEQFFGPGTRLTVL.